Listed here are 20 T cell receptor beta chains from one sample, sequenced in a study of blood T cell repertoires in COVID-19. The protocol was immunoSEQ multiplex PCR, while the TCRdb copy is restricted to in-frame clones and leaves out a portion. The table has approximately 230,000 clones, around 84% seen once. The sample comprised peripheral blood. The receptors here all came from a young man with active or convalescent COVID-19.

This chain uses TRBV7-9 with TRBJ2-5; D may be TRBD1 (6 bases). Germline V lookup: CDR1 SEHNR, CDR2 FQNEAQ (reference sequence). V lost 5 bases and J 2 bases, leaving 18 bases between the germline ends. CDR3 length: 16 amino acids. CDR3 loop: CASSAYRVHPQETQYF. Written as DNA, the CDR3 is TGTGCCAGCAGCGCCTACAGGGTTCATCCTCAAGAGACCCAGTACTTC.

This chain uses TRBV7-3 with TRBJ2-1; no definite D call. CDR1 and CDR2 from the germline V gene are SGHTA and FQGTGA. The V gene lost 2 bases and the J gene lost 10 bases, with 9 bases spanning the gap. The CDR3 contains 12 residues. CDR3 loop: CASSLLGREQFF. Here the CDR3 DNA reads TGTGCCAGCAGCTTACTCGGTCGAGAGCAGTTCTTC. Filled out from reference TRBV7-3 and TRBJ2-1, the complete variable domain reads GAGVSQTPSNKVTEKGKYVELRCDPISGHTALYWYRQSLGQGPEFLIYFQGTGAADDSGLPNDRFFAVRPEGSVSTLKIQRTERGDSAVYLCASSLLGREQFFGPGTRLTVL.

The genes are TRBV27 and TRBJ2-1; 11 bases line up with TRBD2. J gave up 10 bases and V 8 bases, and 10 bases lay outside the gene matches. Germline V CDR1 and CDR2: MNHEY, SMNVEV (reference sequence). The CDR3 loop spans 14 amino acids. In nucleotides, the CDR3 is TGTGCCAGCGGTCCACTAGCGGGAGTACTCGAGCAGTTCTTC. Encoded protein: CASGPLAGVLEQFF.

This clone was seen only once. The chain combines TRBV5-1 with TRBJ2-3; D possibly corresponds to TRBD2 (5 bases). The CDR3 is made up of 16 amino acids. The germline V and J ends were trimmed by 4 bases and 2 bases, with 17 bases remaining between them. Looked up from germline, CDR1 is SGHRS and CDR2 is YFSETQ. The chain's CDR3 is CASSNDPKRNTDTQYF. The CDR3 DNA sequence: TGCGCCAGCAGCAACGACCCAAAGCGGAACACAGATACGCAGTATTTT.

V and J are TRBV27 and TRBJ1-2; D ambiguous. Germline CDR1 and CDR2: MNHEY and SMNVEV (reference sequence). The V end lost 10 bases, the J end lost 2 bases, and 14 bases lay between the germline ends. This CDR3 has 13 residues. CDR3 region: CANLSRGNYGYTF. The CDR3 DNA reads TGTGCCAACCTCTCCAGAGGGAACTATGGCTACACCTTC.

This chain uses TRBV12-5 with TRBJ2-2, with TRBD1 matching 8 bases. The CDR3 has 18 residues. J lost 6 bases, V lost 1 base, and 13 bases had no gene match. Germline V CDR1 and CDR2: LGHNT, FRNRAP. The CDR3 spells CASGLERTGIPLPGELFF. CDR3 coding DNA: TGTGCTAGTGGTTTGGAAAGGACAGGGATACCCCTCCCCGGGGAGCTGTTTTTT. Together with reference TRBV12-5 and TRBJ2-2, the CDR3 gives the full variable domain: DARVTQTPRHKVTEMGQEVTMRCQPILGHNTVFWYRQTMMQGLELLAYFRNRAPLDDSGMPKDRFSAEMPDATLATLKIQPSEPRDSAVYFCASGLERTGIPLPGELFFGEGSRLTVL.

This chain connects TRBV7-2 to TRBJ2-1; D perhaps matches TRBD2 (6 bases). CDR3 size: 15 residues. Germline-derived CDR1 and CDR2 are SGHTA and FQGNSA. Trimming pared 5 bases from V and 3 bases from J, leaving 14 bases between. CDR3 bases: TGTGCCAGCAGCGGTCGGGAGACCTACTACAATGAGCAGTTCTTC. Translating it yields CASSGRETYYNEQFF.

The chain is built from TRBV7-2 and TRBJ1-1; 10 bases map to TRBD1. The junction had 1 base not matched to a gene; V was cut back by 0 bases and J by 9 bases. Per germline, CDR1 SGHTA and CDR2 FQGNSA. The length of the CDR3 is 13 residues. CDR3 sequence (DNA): TGTGCCAGCAGCTTAGCTGACAGGGGGCAAGCTTTCTTT. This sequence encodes CASSLADRGQAFF. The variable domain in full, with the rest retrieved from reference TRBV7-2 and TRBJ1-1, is GAGVSQSPSNKVTEKGKDVELRCDPISGHTALYWYRQSLGQGLEFLIYFQGNSAPDKSGLPSDRFSAERTGGSVSTLTIQRTQQEDSAVYLCASSLADRGQAFFGQGTRLTVV.

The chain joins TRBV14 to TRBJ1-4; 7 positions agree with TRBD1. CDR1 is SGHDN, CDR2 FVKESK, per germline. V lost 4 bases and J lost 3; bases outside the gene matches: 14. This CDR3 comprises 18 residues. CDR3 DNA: TGTGCCAGCAGCCGAGGGACAGAACCCCTAATCGCTAATGAAAAACTGTTTTTT. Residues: CASSRGTEPLIANEKLFF.

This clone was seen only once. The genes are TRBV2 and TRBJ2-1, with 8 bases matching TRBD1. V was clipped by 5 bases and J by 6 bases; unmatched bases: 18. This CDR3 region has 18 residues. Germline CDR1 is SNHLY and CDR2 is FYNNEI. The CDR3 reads CASSSGQGNSLPLNEQFF. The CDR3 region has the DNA TGTGCCAGCAGTTCTGGACAGGGTAATTCTCTGCCCCTCAATGAGCAGTTCTTC.

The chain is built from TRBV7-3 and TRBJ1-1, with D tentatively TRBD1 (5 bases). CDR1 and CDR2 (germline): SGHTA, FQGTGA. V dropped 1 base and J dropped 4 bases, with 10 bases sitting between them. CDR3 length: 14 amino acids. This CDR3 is CASSLNIGGTEAFF. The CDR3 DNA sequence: TGTGCCAGCAGCTTAAATATCGGGGGCACTGAAGCTTTCTTT. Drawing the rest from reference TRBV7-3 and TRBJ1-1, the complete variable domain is GAGVSQTPSNKVTEKGKYVELRCDPISGHTALYWYRQSLGQGPEFLIYFQGTGAADDSGLPNDRFFAVRPEGSVSTLKIQRTERGDSAVYLCASSLNIGGTEAFFGQGTRLTVV.

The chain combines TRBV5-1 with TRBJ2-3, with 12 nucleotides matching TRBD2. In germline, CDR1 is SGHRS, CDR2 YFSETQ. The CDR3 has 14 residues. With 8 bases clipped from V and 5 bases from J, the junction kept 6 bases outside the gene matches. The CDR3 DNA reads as TGCGCCAGTAGACTAGCGGGAGCTAGAGATACGCAGTATTTT. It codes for CASRLAGARDTQYF.

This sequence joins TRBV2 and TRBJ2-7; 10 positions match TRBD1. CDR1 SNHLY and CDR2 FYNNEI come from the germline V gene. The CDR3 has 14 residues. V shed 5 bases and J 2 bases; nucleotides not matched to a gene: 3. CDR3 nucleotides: TGTGCCAGCAGTTTGGGACAGGGGACCTACGAGCAGTACTTC. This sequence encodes CASSLGQGTYEQYF.

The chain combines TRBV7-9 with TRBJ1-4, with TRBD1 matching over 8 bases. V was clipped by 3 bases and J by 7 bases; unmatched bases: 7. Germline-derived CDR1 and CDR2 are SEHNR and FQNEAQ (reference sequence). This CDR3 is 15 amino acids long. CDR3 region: CASSFTGTGGEKLFF. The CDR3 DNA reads TGTGCCAGCAGCTTCACCGGGACAGGAGGTGAAAAACTGTTTTTT.

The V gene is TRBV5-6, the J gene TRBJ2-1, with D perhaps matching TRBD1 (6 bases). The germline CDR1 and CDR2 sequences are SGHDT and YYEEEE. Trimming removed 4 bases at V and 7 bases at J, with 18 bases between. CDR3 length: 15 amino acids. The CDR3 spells CASSLTGFKGNEQFF. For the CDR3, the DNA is TGTGCCAGCAGCCTTACAGGGTTCAAGGGGAATGAGCAGTTCTTC.

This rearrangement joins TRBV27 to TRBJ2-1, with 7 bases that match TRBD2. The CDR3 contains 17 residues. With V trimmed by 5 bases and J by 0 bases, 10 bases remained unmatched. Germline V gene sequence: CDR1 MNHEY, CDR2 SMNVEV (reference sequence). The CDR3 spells CASSPPLAAISYNEQFF. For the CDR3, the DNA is TGTGCCAGCAGTCCCCCCCTAGCGGCCATCTCCTACAATGAGCAGTTCTTC.

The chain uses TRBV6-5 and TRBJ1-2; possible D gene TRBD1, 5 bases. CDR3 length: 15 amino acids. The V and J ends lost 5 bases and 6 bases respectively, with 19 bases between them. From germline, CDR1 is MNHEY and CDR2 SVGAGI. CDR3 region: CASSPGLLRLDGYTF. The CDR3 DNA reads TGTGCCAGCAGTCCGGGACTCCTGAGGCTGGATGGCTACACCTTC.

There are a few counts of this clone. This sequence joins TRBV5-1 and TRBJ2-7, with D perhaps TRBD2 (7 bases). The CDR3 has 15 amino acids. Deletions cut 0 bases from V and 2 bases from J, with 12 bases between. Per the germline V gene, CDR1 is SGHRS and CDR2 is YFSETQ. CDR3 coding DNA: TGCGCCAGCAGCTTGGGGTCCGGGGGGCCCTACGAGCAGTACTTC. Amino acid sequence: CASSLGSGGPYEQYF. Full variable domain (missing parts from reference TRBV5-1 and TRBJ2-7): KAGVTQTPRYLIKTRGQQVTLSCSPISGHRSVSWYQQTPGQGLQFLFEYFSETQRNKGNFPGRFSGRQFSNSRSEMNVSTLELGDSALYLCASSLGSGGPYEQYFGPGTRLTVT.

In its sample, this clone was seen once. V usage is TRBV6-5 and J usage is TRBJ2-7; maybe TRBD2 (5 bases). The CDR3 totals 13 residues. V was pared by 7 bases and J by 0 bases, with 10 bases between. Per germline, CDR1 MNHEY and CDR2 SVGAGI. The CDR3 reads CASTAGISYEQYF. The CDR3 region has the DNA TGTGCCAGCACCGCGGGTATCTCCTACGAGCAGTACTTC.

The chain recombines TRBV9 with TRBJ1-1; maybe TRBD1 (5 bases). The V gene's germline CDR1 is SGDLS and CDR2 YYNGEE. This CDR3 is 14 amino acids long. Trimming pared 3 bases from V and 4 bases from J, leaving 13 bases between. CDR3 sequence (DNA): TGTGCCAGCAGCGGCGGGGTTGGGGGCACTGAAGCTTTCTTT. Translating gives CASSGGVGGTEAFF.